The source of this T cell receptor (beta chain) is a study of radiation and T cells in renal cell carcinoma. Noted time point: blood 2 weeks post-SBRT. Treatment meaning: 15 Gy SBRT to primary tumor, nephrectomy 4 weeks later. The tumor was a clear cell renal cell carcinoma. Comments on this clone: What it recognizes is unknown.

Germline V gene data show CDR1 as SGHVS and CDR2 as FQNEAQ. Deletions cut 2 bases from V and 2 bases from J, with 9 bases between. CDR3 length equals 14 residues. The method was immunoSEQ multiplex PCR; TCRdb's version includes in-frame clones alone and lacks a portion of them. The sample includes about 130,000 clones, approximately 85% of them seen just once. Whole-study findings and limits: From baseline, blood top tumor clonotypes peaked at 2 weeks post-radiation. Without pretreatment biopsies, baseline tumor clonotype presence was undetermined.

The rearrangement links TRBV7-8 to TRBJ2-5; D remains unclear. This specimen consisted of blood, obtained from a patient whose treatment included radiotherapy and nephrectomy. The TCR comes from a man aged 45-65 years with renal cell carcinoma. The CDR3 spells CASSLFGIQETQYF. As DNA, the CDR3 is TGTGCCAGCAGCTTATTTGGGATACAAGAGACCCAGTACTTC.